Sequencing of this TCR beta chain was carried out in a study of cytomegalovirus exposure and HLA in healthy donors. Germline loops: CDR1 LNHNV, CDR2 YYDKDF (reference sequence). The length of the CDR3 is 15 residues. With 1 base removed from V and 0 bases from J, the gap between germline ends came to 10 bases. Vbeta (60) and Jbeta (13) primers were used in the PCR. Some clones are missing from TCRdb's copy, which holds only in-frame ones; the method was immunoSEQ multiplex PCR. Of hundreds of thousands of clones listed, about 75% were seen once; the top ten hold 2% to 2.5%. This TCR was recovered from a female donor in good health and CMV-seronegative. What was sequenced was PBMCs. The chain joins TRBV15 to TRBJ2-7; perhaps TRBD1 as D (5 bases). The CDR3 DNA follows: TGTGCCACCAGCAGAGTGCAGGGTGTCTCCTACGAGCAGTACTTC. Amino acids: CATSRVQGVSYEQYF.